These 3 T cell receptor beta chains came from one sample sequenced in a study of regulatory T cells in long-lasting Graves disease. Sequencing libraries for TCR beta were prepared with iRepertoire HTBI primers and Arm-PCR of CDR3 regions. TCRdb analysed the multiplex PCR reads with MiXCR anew, one entry per CDR3 protein. The repertoire includes roughly 400,000 distinct CDR3 sequences, around 23% of them detected once, and more than 13% sits in the top ten. Time point: persistent/refractory GD, antithyroid drugs over 5 years with positive TRAb. Following extraction of RNA from PBMCs, that RNA was used to make the TCR library. Sequences were derived from peripheral blood mononuclear cells (PBMCs), sampled when the disease was refractory, from a patient treated with antithyroid drugs. The receptors were sampled from a female donor with Graves disease.

In its sample, this clonotype was seen a few times. The CDR3 nucleotides read TGTGCCAGCGGACTGACAGGGGCCAGTGAAAAACTGTTTTTT. Amino acid sequence: CASGLTGASEKLFF. The genes are TRBV6-4 and TRBJ1-4, with TRBD1 matching over 8 bases. J was trimmed by 7 bases and V by 8 bases; bases with no gene match: 9. Germline CDR1 and CDR2: MRHNA and SNTAGT. The CDR3 length is 14 residues.

A remark on this clonotype: A much larger clone lies a single base off, so this may be a read error. The chain carries TRBV28 and TRBJ2-7; 7 nucleotides agree with TRBD2. Germline CDR1 is MDHEN and CDR2 is SYDVKM. V was pared by 4 bases and J by 2 bases, with 5 bases of the junction left unmatched. The CDR3 contains 14 residues. CDR3 protein: CASSSSGKTYEQYF. The CDR3 nucleotides read TGTGCCAGCAGTTCGAGCGGGAAGACCTACGAGCAGTACTTC.

A word on this clonotype: This sequence may be a read error, since a much larger clone differs from it by one base. This chain uses TRBV10-3 with TRBJ1-2; the D gene is possibly TRBD1 (6 bases). The CDR3 contains 14 residues. Looked up from germline, CDR1 is ENHRY and CDR2 is SYGVKD. The chain's CDR3 is CAISESRDNYGYAF. Here the CDR3 DNA reads TGTGCCATCAGTGAGTCGAGGGACAACTATGGCTACGCCTTC.